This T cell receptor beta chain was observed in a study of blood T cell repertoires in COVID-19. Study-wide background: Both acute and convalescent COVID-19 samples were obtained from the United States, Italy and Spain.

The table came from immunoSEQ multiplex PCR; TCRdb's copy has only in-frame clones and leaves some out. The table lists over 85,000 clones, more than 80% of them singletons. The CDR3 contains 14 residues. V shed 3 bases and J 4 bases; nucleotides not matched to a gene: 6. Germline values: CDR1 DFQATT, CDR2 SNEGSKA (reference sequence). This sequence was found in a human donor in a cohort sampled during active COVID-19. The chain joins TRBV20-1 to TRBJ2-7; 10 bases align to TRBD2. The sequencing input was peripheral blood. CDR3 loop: CSASYTSGEYEQYF. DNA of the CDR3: TGCAGTGCTAGTTATACTAGCGGGGAATACGAGCAGTACTTC.